The 25 T cell receptor beta chains reported below all come from one sample, sequenced in a study of OX40 agonist ivuxolimab in advanced cancers. Measured with immunoSEQ multiplex PCR; TCRdb has only the in-frame clones, and not every one. This sample has some 64,000 clones, with 88% found just once. Material: CD4+ or CD8+ T cells sorted from blood, obtained in a trial of the OX40 agonist ivuxolimab. Receptors originate from an adult with an advanced solid tumor such as melanoma, head and neck, liver or kidney cancer.

The V and J genes are TRBV6-5 and TRBJ1-2; D gene ambiguous. The CDR3 is 13 amino acids. The germline V and J ends were trimmed by 5 bases and 8 bases, with 15 bases remaining between them. CDR1 is MNHEY, CDR2 SVGAGI, per germline. The CDR3 sequence is CASSGEFGWGYTF. The CDR3 coding sequence is TGTGCCAGCAGTGGGGAGTTTGGATGGGGCTACACCTTC.

This clone was counted once. The chain couples TRBV9 to TRBJ2-2; D unresolved. The CDR3 length is 12 residues. CDR1 SGDLS and CDR2 YYNGEE come from the germline V gene. V was cut by 8 bases and J by 0 bases, with 5 bases left in between. The CDR3 protein is CASSANTGELFF. CDR3 nucleotides: TGTGCCAGTTCCGCGAACACCGGGGAGCTGTTTTTT.

This chain connects TRBV2 to TRBJ2-3; D is possibly TRBD1 (5 bases). Trimming stripped 5 bases from V and 1 base from J, with 7 bases between. CDR1 is SNHLY, CDR2 FYNNEI, per germline. This CDR3 comprises 13 residues. CDR3 sequence: CASSSRGTDTQYF. CDR3 nucleotide sequence: TGTGCCAGCAGTTCCAGGGGCACAGATACGCAGTATTTT.

The V and J genes are TRBV6-6 and TRBJ1-1; 8 bases agree with TRBD1. V lost 5 bases to trimming and J lost 7 bases; unmatched junction nucleotides: 15. Germline CDR1 and CDR2: MNHNY and SVGAGI (reference sequence). The CDR3 has 16 residues. The CDR3 DNA is TGTGCCAGCAGTCCCGCCGACAGGGGACTCCAAGTTGAAGCTTTCTTT. It encodes CASSPADRGLQVEAFF.

The CDR3 sequence: CASSPGQGRQTQYF. CDR3 sequence (DNA): TGCGCCAGCAGCCCGGGACAGGGTAGACAGACCCAGTACTTC. The chain has TRBV5-1 and TRBJ2-5; 9 bases align to TRBD1. This CDR3 spans 14 amino acids. V was clipped by 4 bases and J by 6 bases; unmatched bases: 7. CDR1 is SGHRS, CDR2 YFSETQ, per germline.

The V gene is TRBV6-5, the J gene TRBJ1-2; D remains ambiguous. Between the trimmed V and J ends, which lost 4 bases and 4 bases, there was a span of 4 bases. Germline lookup yields CDR1 MNHEY and CDR2 SVGAGI. CDR3 size: 11 residues. This CDR3 is CASSSSYGYTF. The CDR3 bases are TGTGCCAGCAGTTCCAGCTATGGCTACACCTTC.

The rearrangement uses TRBV15 and TRBJ2-1; TRBD2 aligns across 7 bases. The CDR3 is made up of 18 amino acids. J gave up 6 bases and V 0 bases, and 14 bases lay outside the gene matches. Germline CDR1 LNHNV, CDR2 YYDKDF (reference sequence). DNA of the CDR3: TGTGCCACCAGCAGAGAGCTCCCCTTGGGGGGGTCGGGCAATGAGCAGTTCTTC. This sequence encodes CATSRELPLGGSGNEQFF.

This chain uses TRBV4-2 with TRBJ1-1; no reliable D call. Trimming took off 3 bases at V and 12 bases at J, with 17 bases between the two ends. Per the germline V gene, CDR1 is LGHNA and CDR2 is YNFKEQ. This CDR3 region has 13 residues. For the CDR3, the DNA is TGTGCCAGCAGCCACTCTGCTAAAGAGAGATCTTTCTTT. This codes for CASSHSAKERSFF.

This sequence joins TRBV6-5 and TRBJ1-2; D is unclear. In germline, CDR1 is MNHEY, CDR2 SVGAGI. V gave up 0 bases and J gave up 4 bases, with 15 bases separating them. This CDR3 has 16 residues. The CDR3 is CASSYSRPGRGYGYTF. The CDR3 DNA reads as TGTGCCAGCAGTTACTCGAGACCCGGACGAGGCTATGGCTACACCTTC.

The rearrangement uses TRBV28 and TRBJ1-2, with D unclear. The CDR3 extends over 12 amino acids. The ends were cut back, 6 bases at V and 8 bases at J, with 13 bases in the middle. Germline values: CDR1 MDHEN, CDR2 SYDVKM. DNA of the CDR3: TGTGCCAGCAGCTCGTGGGAGGGCGGCTACACCTTC. The encoded protein is CASSSWEGGYTF.

This chain connects TRBV2 to TRBJ1-5; D is uncertain. V lost 0 bases and J lost 6, with 12 bases in between. From germline, CDR1 is SNHLY and CDR2 FYNNEI. CDR3 size: 15 residues. This CDR3 reads CASSEAAYMGQPQHF. The CDR3 DNA follows: TGTGCCAGCAGTGAAGCGGCTTATATGGGTCAGCCCCAGCATTTT.

The J gene is TRBJ2-3, the V gene TRBV6-5; D remains ambiguous. The length of the CDR3 is 11 residues. Germline CDR1 and CDR2: MNHEY and SVGAGI. Trimming left V 2 bases short and J 7 bases short, with 4 bases between. The CDR3 sequence is CASSYAYTQYF. The CDR3 bases are TGTGCCAGCAGTTACGCTTATACGCAGTATTTT.

The chain recombines TRBV5-8 with TRBJ1-1, with unresolved D. Germline CDR1 is SGHTS and CDR2 is YDEGEE. V was shortened by 4 bases and J by 1 base, with 17 bases between the two germline ends. This CDR3 contains 16 residues. This chain's CDR3 is CASSPGLGAGNTEAFF. Written as DNA, the CDR3 is TGTGCCAGCAGCCCCGGACTCGGAGCGGGGAACACTGAAGCTTTCTTT.

Concerning this clone itself: One end of the junction fails to match germline, which may point to a read error. The gene calls are TRBV10-1 and TRBJ1-1; D uncertain. The CDR3 is made up of 13 amino acids. Germline loops: CDR1 WNHNN, CDR2 SYGVQD (reference sequence). In nucleotides, the CDR3 is TGCGCCAGCAGTCCGTCCGGGAACCCTGAAGCTTTCTTT. As protein: CASSPSGNPEAFF.

The chain recombines TRBV15 with TRBJ2-5, with 11 nucleotides matching TRBD1. The CDR3 runs 16 residues. J lost 5 bases, V lost 5 bases, and 10 bases had no gene match. The V gene's germline CDR1 is LNHNV and CDR2 YYDKDF (reference sequence). In DNA form, the CDR3 reads TGTGCCACCAGCGGGGGGGACAGGGGGAATGGGGAGACCCAGTACTTC. It translates to CATSGGDRGNGETQYF.

This chain links TRBV5-1 with TRBJ1-3; D not certain. CDR3 length equals 15 residues. V was clipped by 0 bases and J by 1 base, with 8 bases between them. Germline V lookup: CDR1 SGHRS, CDR2 YFSETQ. CDR3 sequence: CASSLAVGSGNTIYF. The DNA of the CDR3 is TGCGCCAGCAGCTTGGCCGTGGGGTCTGGAAACACCATATATTTT.

The V gene is TRBV5-6, the J gene TRBJ2-1, with TRBD2 identical over 15 bases. This CDR3 region has 14 residues. Germline values: CDR1 SGHDT, CDR2 YYEEEE. With 7 bases clipped from V and 10 bases from J, the junction kept 6 bases outside the gene matches. The CDR3 sequence: CASRTSGRAREQFF. CDR3 bases: TGTGCCAGCCGGACTAGCGGGAGGGCCCGGGAGCAGTTCTTC.

This chain links TRBV19 with TRBJ1-2, with a tentative D call TRBD1 (5 bases). V lost 3 bases and J 1 base, leaving 12 bases between the germline ends. CDR1 LNHDA and CDR2 SQIVND come from the germline V gene (reference sequence). This CDR3 region has 15 residues. The CDR3 sequence: CASSIEIRDNYGYTF. The CDR3 DNA follows: TGTGCCAGTAGTATCGAAATCAGGGATAACTATGGCTACACCTTC.

The chain recombines TRBV19 with TRBJ2-2; possible D gene TRBD1, 5 bases. The CDR3 runs to 13 residues. V lost 1 base to trimming and J lost 6 bases, with 6 bases between them. Germline V gene sequence: CDR1 LNHDA, CDR2 SQIVND (reference sequence). In DNA form, the CDR3 reads TGTGCCAGTAGTATAGGACAGCCCGGGGAGCTGTTTTTT. It yields the protein CASSIGQPGELFF.

The chain links TRBV5-1 to TRBJ2-3, with D maybe TRBD1 (6 bases). The CDR3 is 15 residues long. The V end was cut by 1 base, the J end by 1 base, with 10 bases between. The germline V gene has CDR1 SGHRS and CDR2 YFSETQ. Written as DNA, the CDR3 is TGCGCCAGCAGCTTGCAGGGGAGCGGCACAGATACGCAGTATTTT. Protein product: CASSLQGSGTDTQYF.

The chain carries TRBV9 and TRBJ2-5; the D is unclear. V was clipped by 2 bases and J by 5 bases, with 7 bases between them. Germline CDR1 SGDLS, CDR2 YYNGEE. The CDR3 consists of 12 residues. The CDR3 is CASSVGPETQYF. CDR3 DNA sequence: TGTGCCAGCAGCGTGGGTCCGGAGACCCAGTACTTC.

The V and J genes are TRBV5-6 and TRBJ2-7, with 8 bases aligning to TRBD1. The CDR3 runs 16 residues. The junction had 16 bases not matched to a gene; V was cut back by 5 bases and J by 6 bases. Germline CDR1 SGHDT, CDR2 YYEEEE. This CDR3 reads CASRLFWGDRLGEQYF. CDR3 coding DNA: TGTGCCAGCAGACTTTTTTGGGGGGACAGGCTGGGCGAGCAGTACTTC.

This sequence joins TRBV6-6 and TRBJ1-1, with D possibly matching TRBD1 (6 bases). Germline V gives CDR1 MNHNY, CDR2 SVGAGI (reference sequence). CDR3 size: 14 residues. Trimming cost V 6 bases and J 1 base, with 12 bases left between them. CDR3 bases: TGTGCCAGCAGCCCCGGACAGTGGAACACTGAAGCTTTCTTT. Its protein product is CASSPGQWNTEAFF.

J is TRBJ2-7 and V is TRBV30; TRBD2 might be the D (5 bases). CDR1 is GTSNPN, CDR2 SVGIG, per germline (reference sequence). Trimming stripped 8 bases from V and 0 bases from J, with 11 bases between. CDR3 length: 12 amino acids. CDR3: CATGSSSYEQYF. In DNA, the CDR3 is TGTGCCACGGGGTCAAGCTCCTACGAGCAGTACTTC.

The chain has TRBV28 and TRBJ2-5; maybe TRBD2 (5 bases). The CDR3 spans 16 residues. V gave up 5 bases and J gave up 5 bases, with 21 bases separating them. In germline, CDR1 is MDHEN, CDR2 SYDVKM. The CDR3 protein is CASSTPAAGQVETQYF. The CDR3 coding sequence is TGTGCCAGCAGTACGCCCGCGGCGGGTCAGGTTGAGACCCAGTACTTC.